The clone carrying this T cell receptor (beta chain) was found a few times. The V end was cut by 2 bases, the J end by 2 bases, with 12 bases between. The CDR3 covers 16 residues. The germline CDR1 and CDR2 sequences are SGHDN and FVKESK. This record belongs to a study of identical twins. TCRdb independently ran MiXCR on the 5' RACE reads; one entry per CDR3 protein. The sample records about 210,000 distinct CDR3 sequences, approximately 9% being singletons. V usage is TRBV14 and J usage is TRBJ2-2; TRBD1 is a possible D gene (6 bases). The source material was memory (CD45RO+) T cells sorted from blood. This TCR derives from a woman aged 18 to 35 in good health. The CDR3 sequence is CASSQILQGNTGELFF. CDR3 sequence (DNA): TGTGCCAGCAGCCAAATTCTACAGGGCAACACCGGGGAGCTGTTTTTT.